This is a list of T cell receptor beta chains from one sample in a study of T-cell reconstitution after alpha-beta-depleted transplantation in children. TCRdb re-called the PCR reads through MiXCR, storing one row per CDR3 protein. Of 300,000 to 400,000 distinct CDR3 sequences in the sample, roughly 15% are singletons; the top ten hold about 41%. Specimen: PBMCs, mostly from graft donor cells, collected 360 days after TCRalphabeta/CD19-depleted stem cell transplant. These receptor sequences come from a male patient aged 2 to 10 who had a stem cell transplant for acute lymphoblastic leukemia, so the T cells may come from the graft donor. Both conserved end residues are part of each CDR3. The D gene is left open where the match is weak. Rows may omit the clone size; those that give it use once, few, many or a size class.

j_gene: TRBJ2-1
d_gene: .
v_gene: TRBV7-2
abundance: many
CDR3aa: CASSPLSSYNEQFF
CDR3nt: TGTGCCAGCAGCCCCCTGAGCTCCTACAATGAGCAGTTCTTC

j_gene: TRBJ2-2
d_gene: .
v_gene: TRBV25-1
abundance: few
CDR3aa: CASSDRSNTGELFF
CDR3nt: TGTGCCAGCAGTGATAGGTCCAACACCGGGGAGCTGTTTTTT

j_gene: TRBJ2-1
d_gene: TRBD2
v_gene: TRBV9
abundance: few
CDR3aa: CASSVAIAGEGGEQFF
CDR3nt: TGTGCCAGCAGCGTAGCAATAGCGGGAGAGGGGGGTGAGCAGTTCTTC

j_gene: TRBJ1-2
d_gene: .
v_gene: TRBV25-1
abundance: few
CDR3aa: CASSDSDRPGYTF
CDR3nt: TGTGCCAGCAGTGATTCTGACAGGCCCGGCTACACCTTC

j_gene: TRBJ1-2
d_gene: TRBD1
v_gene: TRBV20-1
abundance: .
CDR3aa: CSARDRGEGYTF
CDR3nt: TGCAGTGCTAGGGACAGGGGTGAAGGCTACACCTTC

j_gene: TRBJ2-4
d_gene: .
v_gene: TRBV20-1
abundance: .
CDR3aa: CSARVGLATKNIQYF
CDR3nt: TGCAGTGCTAGAGTCGGGCTAGCAACCAAAAACATTCAGTACTTC

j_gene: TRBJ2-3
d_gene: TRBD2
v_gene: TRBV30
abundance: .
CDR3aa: CAWSGRARVRTDTQYF
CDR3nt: TGTGCCTGGTCCGGGAGGGCCAGAGTTCGCACAGATACGCAGTATTTT

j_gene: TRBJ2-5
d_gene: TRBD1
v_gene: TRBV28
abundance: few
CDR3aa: CASSSHLTGGYQETQYF
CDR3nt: TGTGCCAGCAGTTCCCATCTGACAGGGGGATACCAAGAGACCCAGTACTTC

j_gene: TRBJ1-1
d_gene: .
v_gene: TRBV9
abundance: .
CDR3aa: CASAAGQTVGTEAFF
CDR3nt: TGTGCCAGCGCTGCGGGACAAACGGTAGGCACTGAAGCTTTCTTT

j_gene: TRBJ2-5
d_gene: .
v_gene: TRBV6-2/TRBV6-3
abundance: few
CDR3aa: CASSFWGLRETQYF
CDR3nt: TGTGCCAGCAGTTTTTGGGGTCTGAGGGAGACCCAGTACTTC

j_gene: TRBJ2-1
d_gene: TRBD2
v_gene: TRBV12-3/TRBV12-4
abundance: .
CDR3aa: CASRLRTSSYNEQFF
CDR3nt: TGTGCCAGCAGACTCAGGACTAGCTCCTACAATGAGCAGTTCTTC

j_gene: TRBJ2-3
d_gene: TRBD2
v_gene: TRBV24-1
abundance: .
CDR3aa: CATSTPSGRTTDTQYF
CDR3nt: TGTGCCACCAGTACCCCTAGCGGGAGAACCACAGATACGCAGTATTTT

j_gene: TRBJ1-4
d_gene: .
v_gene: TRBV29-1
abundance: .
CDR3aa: CSVPVRVGTTNEKLFF
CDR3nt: TGCAGCGTTCCCGTCAGGGTAGGGACAACTAATGAAAAACTGTTTTTT

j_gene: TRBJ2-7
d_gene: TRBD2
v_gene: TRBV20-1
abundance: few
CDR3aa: CSARHWTSGTYEQYF
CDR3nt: TGCAGTGCTAGACATTGGACTAGCGGGACCTACGAGCAGTACTTC

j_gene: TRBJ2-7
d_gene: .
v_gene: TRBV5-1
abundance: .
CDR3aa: CASSLASQGSYEQYF
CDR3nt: TGCGCCAGCAGCTTGGCCTCCCAGGGGTCCTACGAGCAGTACTTC

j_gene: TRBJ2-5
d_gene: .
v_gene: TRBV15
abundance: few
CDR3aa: CATSRAGTEETQYF
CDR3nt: TGTGCCACCAGCAGAGCCGGGACGGAAGAGACCCAGTACTTC

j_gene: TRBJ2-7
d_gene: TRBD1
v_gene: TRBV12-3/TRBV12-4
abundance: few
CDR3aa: CASSRGTGAEQYF
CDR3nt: TGTGCCAGCAGCCGAGGGACAGGTGCTGAGCAGTACTTC

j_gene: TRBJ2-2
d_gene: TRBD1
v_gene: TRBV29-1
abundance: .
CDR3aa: CSVERGREELFF
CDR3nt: TGCAGCGTTGAGAGGGGGCGCGAGGAGCTGTTTTTT

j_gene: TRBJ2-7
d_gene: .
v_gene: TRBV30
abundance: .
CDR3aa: CAWSAVNGRYEQYF
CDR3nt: TGTGCCTGGAGTGCGGTAAACGGACGCTACGAGCAGTACTTC

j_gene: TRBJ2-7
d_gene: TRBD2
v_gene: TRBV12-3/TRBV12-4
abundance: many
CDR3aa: CASSFGSGSPYEQYF
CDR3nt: TGTGCCAGCAGTTTTGGGAGCGGGAGCCCCTACGAGCAGTACTTC

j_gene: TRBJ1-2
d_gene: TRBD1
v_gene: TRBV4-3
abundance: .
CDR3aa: CASSLDRVKGYTF
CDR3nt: TGCGCCAGCAGCCTCGACAGGGTTAAAGGCTACACCTTC

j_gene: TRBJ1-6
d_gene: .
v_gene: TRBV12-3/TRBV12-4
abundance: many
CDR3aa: CASSRLRNSPLHF
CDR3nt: TGTGCCAGCAGTCGACTCAGGAATTCACCCCTCCACTTT

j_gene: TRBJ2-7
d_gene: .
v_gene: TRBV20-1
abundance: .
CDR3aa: CSASVGLYEQYF
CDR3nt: TGCAGTGCTAGTGTCGGGCTCTACGAGCAGTACTTC

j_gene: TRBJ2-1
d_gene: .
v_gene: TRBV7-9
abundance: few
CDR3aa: CASSFSSWNEQFF
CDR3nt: TGTGCCAGCAGCTTTAGCTCGTGGAATGAGCAGTTCTTC

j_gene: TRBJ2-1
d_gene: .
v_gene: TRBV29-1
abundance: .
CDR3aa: CSVEDLLNVGGTEQFF
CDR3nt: TGCAGCGTTGAAGATCTTCTTAACGTCGGCGGAACGGAGCAGTTCTTC

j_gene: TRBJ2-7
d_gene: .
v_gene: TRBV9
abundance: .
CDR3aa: CASSVGPAGTVSYEQYF
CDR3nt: TGTGCCAGCAGCGTAGGGCCGGCAGGAACCGTCTCCTACGAGCAGTACTTC

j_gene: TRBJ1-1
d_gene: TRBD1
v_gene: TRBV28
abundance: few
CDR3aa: CATGGTGINTEAFF
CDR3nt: TGTGCCACCGGCGGGACAGGGATCAACACTGAAGCTTTCTTT

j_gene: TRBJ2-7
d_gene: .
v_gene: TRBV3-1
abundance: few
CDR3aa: CASSPARRATYEQYF
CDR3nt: TGTGCCAGCAGCCCCGCCCGGAGGGCCACCTACGAGCAGTACTTC

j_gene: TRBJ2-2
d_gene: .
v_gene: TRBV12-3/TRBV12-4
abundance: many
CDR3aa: CASSLLQGSGELFF
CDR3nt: TGTGCCAGCAGTTTGCTTCAGGGCTCCGGGGAGCTGTTTTTT

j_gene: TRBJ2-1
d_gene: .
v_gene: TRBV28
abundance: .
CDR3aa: CASSSEILARIFNNEQFF
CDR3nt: TGTGCCAGCAGTTCGGAAATACTAGCAAGGATTTTCAACAATGAGCAGTTCTTC